This is a list of T cell receptor beta chains from one sample in a study of cytomegalovirus exposure and HLA in healthy donors. Assay used: immunoSEQ multiplex PCR; TCRdb lists only in-frame clones, some missing. Among about 130,000 clones listed, approximately 86% were seen once. Sequencing was done on a sample of PBMCs. These receptors were obtained from a boy aged 5 to 17 in good health and CMV-seronegative. Both conserved end residues are part of each CDR3. The D gene is left open where the match is weak. Clone size is given for some rows only: seen once, a few or many times, or a class if the clone is expanded.

j_gene,d_gene,v_gene,abundance,CDR3aa,CDR3nt
TRBJ1-5,NA,TRBV7-2,NA,CASSYRNQPQHF,TGTGCCAGCAGCTACAGGAATCAGCCCCAGCATTTT
TRBJ1-5,NA,TRBV5-6,NA,CASSLLARGGDQPQHF,TGTGCCAGCAGCTTGTTAGCCCGGGGGGGGGATCAGCCCCAGCATTTT
TRBJ1-2,NA,TRBV25-1,NA,CASDQGGYGYTF,TGTGCCAGTGACCAGGGCGGCTATGGCTACACCTTC
TRBJ2-7,TRBD1,TRBV5-1,NA,CASSRDRGRPDEQYF,TGCGCCAGCAGCCGGGACAGGGGGAGGCCCGACGAGCAGTACTTC
TRBJ1-4,NA,TRBV7-9,NA,CASSLRGIEEKLFF,TGTGCCAGCAGCTTAAGGGGGATAGAGGAAAAACTGTTTTTT
TRBJ2-7,NA,TRBV11-2,NA,CASSLEQVLYEQYF,TGTGCCAGCAGCTTAGAGCAGGTCCTCTACGAGCAGTACTTC
TRBJ1-4,NA,TRBV7-9,NA,CASSSGALNEKLFF,TGTGCCAGCAGCTCAGGGGCCCTAAATGAAAAACTGTTTTTT
TRBJ2-5,TRBD2,TRBV5-4,NA,CASSLRTSGGGETQYF,TGTGCCAGCAGCTTGAGGACTAGCGGGGGAGGGGAGACCCAGTACTTC
TRBJ1-1,NA,TRBV11-2,NA,CASSLASGLTNTEAFF,TGTGCCAGCAGCTTAGCCTCGGGACTGACGAACACTGAAGCTTTCTTT
TRBJ2-3,NA,TRBV9,NA,CASSVAFTDTQYF,TGTGCCAGCAGCGTAGCTTTCACAGATACGCAGTATTTT
TRBJ1-4,NA,TRBV27,NA,CASSLSARATLREKLFF,TGTGCCAGCAGTTTAAGCGCACGCGCAACACTTCGCGAAAAACTGTTTTTT
TRBJ2-4,TRBD2,TRBV4-1,NA,CASSQGLLAVQNIQYF,TGCGCCAGCAGCCAAGGGCTACTAGCGGTACAAAACATTCAGTACTTC
TRBJ2-7,TRBD2,TRBV4-3,NA,CASSQDIAGPYEQYF,TGCGCCAGCAGCCAAGACATAGCGGGACCCTACGAGCAGTACTTC
TRBJ2-7,TRBD1,TRBV4-1,NA,CASSQGGTGRSSYEQYF,TGCGCCAGCAGCCAAGGGGGGACAGGTAGGAGCTCCTACGAGCAGTACTTC
TRBJ1-4,NA,TRBV10-3,few,CAISVGPVNEKLFF,TGTGCCATCAGTGTGGGGCCAGTAAATGAAAAACTGTTTTTT
TRBJ2-7,TRBD2,TRBV13,NA,CASSFEGWTSGNLSYEQYF,TGTGCCAGCAGCTTTGAGGGGTGGACTAGCGGAAATCTCTCCTACGAGCAGTACTTC
TRBJ2-7,TRBD2,TRBV19,NA,CASSTSLLAGAWEEQYF,TGTGCCAGTAGTACGTCTCTCCTAGCGGGGGCTTGGGAGGAGCAGTACTTC
TRBJ2-3,TRBD2,TRBV5-1,NA,CASSPPAGGTSTDTQYF,TGCGCCAGCAGCCCCCCAGCGGGGGGCACTAGCACAGATACGCAGTATTTT
TRBJ1-2,TRBD1,TRBV5-4,NA,CASSPAGQGAYGYTF,TGTGCCAGCAGCCCAGCGGGACAGGGGGCTTATGGCTACACCTTC
TRBJ2-4,NA,TRBV9,NA,CASSPRKGILAKNIQYF,TGTGCCAGCAGCCCTCGAAAGGGGATCCTAGCCAAAAACATTCAGTACTTC
TRBJ2-7,NA,TRBV6-1,NA,CASKDLATTYEQYF,TGTGCCAGCAAAGATCTAGCGACTACCTACGAGCAGTACTTC
TRBJ1-4,TRBD1,TRBV10-3,NA,CAISERTGTNEKLFF,TGTGCCATCAGTGAGCGGACAGGGACTAATGAAAAACTGTTTTTT
TRBJ2-2,TRBD1,TRBV9,NA,CASSVSTGGASGELFF,TGTGCCAGCAGCGTATCAACAGGGGGCGCTTCCGGGGAGCTGTTTTTT
TRBJ2-7,TRBD2,TRBV6-5,NA,CASSSPTSGAYEQYF,TGTGCCAGCAGTTCCCCGACTAGCGGGGCCTACGAGCAGTACTTC
TRBJ2-7,NA,TRBV29-1,NA,CSVNGGNIYEQYF,TGCAGCGTTAATGGGGGGAACATCTACGAGCAGTACTTC
TRBJ2-3,TRBD2,TRBV25-1,NA,CASTGTSGRAIPDTQYF,TGTGCCAGCACGGGGACTAGCGGGAGGGCCATCCCAGATACGCAGTATTTT
TRBJ2-1,TRBD2,TRBV9,few,CASSVQSGASSYNEQFF,TGTGCCAGCAGCGTCCAGAGCGGGGCGAGCTCCTACAATGAGCAGTTCTTC
TRBJ2-2,TRBD2,TRBV6-1,few,CASRAVGGAGGELFF,TGTGCCAGCAGGGCCGTCGGGGGGGCCGGCGGGGAGCTGTTTTTT
TRBJ2-4,TRBD2,TRBV5-4,NA,CASSEGLAGAKNIQYF,TGTGCCAGCAGCGAGGGACTAGCGGGAGCCAAAAACATTCAGTACTTC
TRBJ2-2,TRBD2,TRBV11-2,NA,CASRISGSAGTGELFF,TGTGCCAGCAGGATAAGCGGGAGTGCGGGCACCGGGGAGCTGTTTTTT
TRBJ1-5,NA,TRBV9,NA,CASSTTSNQPQHF,TGTGCCAGCAGCACAACTAGCAATCAGCCCCAGCATTTT
TRBJ1-3,TRBD1,TRBV6-1,NA,CAVQGTGSGNTIYF,TGTGCCGTCCAAGGGACAGGCTCTGGAAACACCATATATTTT
TRBJ2-2,NA,TRBV5-1,NA,CASRIRTMMGELFF,TGCGCCAGCAGGATCCGGACTATGATGGGGGAGCTGTTTTTT
TRBJ1-4,TRBD1,TRBV19,NA,CATKNRGRDEKLFF,TGTGCCACGAAAAACAGGGGGCGCGATGAAAAACTGTTTTTT
TRBJ1-1,TRBD1,TRBV5-4,NA,CASNHRGATEAFF,TGTGCCAGCAACCACAGGGGGGCCACTGAAGCTTTCTTT
TRBJ2-7,TRBD1,TRBV7-6,NA,CASSSRDRDEQYF,TGTGCCAGCAGCTCCCGGGACAGGGACGAGCAGTACTTC
TRBJ1-5,TRBD1,TRBV6-5,few,CASTQGAGQPQHF,TGTGCCAGCACCCAGGGGGCAGGGCAGCCCCAGCATTTT
TRBJ1-2,TRBD1,TRBV14,NA,CASSPITGGLVGYTF,TGTGCCAGCAGCCCGATTACAGGGGGTTTAGTCGGCTACACCTTC
TRBJ1-2,TRBD1,TRBV5-1,NA,CASSVSGTGGWGYTF,TGCGCCAGCAGCGTGTCCGGGACAGGGGGATGGGGCTACACCTTC
TRBJ1-1,TRBD1,TRBV6-5,NA,CASRKRQGNTEAFF,TGTGCCAGCAGGAAACGACAGGGAAACACTGAAGCTTTCTTT
TRBJ1-2,TRBD1,TRBV29-1,NA,CSVDARGTGFYGYTF,TGCAGCGTCGATGCAAGGGGGACAGGGTTCTATGGCTACACCTTC
TRBJ1-3,TRBD1,TRBV9,once,CASSPRTGVSGNTIYF,TGTGCCAGCAGCCCACGGACAGGTGTCTCTGGAAACACCATATATTTT
TRBJ1-6,NA,TRBV19,NA,CASSIDAQSGLHF,TGTGCCAGTAGTATAGATGCCCAATCGGGGCTCCACTTT
TRBJ2-1,TRBD2,TRBV30,NA,CAWSEGGRPQFF,TGTGCCTGGAGTGAAGGCGGGAGGCCACAGTTCTTC
TRBJ2-6,TRBD1,TRBV19,NA,CASRDRNQAGANVLTF,TGTGCCAGTAGGGACAGGAATCAGGCTGGGGCCAACGTCCTGACTTTC
TRBJ2-3,TRBD2,TRBV5-1,NA,CASSPVAGPFTDTQYF,TGCGCCAGCAGCCCGGTAGCGGGACCCTTCACAGATACGCAGTATTTT
TRBJ1-5,TRBD1,TRBV18,NA,CASSLGQGGNQPQHF,TGTGCCAGCTCACTGGGACAGGGAGGCAATCAGCCCCAGCATTTT
TRBJ2-1,NA,TRBV7-3,NA,CASSSTPSVSNEQFF,TGTGCCAGCAGTTCTACGCCTTCGGTTTCAAATGAGCAGTTCTTC
TRBJ2-2,NA,TRBV28,NA,CASSLQGPGELFF,TGTGCCAGCAGTCTCCAGGGGCCCGGGGAGCTGTTTTTT
TRBJ1-1,TRBD1,TRBV4-3,few,CASSQDTGTENTEAFF,TGCGCCAGCAGCCAGGACACCGGGACAGAGAACACTGAAGCTTTCTTT
TRBJ2-7,NA,TRBV5-1,NA,CASSLFLRYEQYF,TGCGCCAGCAGCTTGTTTTTGCGGTACGAGCAGTACTTC
TRBJ2-5,NA,TRBV6-6,NA,CASSYVQETQYF,TGTGCCAGCAGTTACGTACAAGAGACCCAGTACTTC